This T cell receptor beta chain was recorded in a study of a mutant IDH1 vaccine in newly diagnosed glioma. Overall study context: Treated patients, averaging around 40 years, were 62.5% male and around 40% female. Earlier treatment was radiotherapy, temozolomide, or both, with most getting both.

Only in-frame clones appear in the TCRdb table, and some are missing; sequencing was by immunoSEQ multiplex PCR. The sample yields over 75,000 clones, 80% seen once. Remarks on this clone: Its target is not known.

Time point denoted: baseline, week 1 (first vaccination visit). This sample's treatment: pre-vaccination baseline after standard-of-care therapy. New IDH1-mutant, ATRX-lost WHO grade 3 or 4 astrocytomas occurred in donors. Broader study findings: Vaccination elicited immune responses in 93.3% of patients.

Trimming shortened V by 3 bases and J by 0 bases, and 2 bases separated the two germline ends. This CDR3 has 12 amino acids. The germline gives CDR1 SGHRS, CDR2 YFSETQ. The clonotype originates from a middle-aged man with glioma. The specimen was PBMCs, collected from a glioma patient treated with radiotherapy, temozolomide or both. The V and J genes are TRBV5-1 and TRBJ2-3; no reliable D call. In DNA form, the CDR3 reads TGCGCCAGCAGCTCAAGCACAGATACGCAGTATTTT. This gives the protein CASSSSTDTQYF.